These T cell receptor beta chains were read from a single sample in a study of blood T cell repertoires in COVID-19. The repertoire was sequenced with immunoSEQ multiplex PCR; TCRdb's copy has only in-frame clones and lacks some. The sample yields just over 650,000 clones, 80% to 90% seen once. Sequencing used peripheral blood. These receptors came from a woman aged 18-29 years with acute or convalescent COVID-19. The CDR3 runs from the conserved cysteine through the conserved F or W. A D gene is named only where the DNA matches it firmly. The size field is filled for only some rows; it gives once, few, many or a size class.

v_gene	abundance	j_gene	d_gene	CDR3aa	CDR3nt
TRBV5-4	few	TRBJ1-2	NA	CASSQLGVGYTF	TGTGCCAGCAGCCAACTCGGGGTCGGCTACACCTTC
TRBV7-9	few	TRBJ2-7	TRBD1	CASSSPDRVGEQYF	TGTGCCAGCAGCTCTCCGGACAGGGTGGGCGAGCAGTACTTC
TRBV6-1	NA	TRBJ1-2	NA	CASSEPATGSYGYTF	TGTGCCAGCAGTGAGCCCGCGACAGGAAGCTATGGCTACACCTTC
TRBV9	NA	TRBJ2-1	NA	CASSVDESGGRHEQFF	TGTGCCAGCAGCGTAGATGAATCGGGGGGCCGACATGAGCAGTTCTTC
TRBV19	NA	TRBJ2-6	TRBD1	CASSSPGYRDRGSGANVLTF	TGTGCCAGTAGTTCCCCCGGGTACCGGGACAGGGGATCTGGGGCCAACGTCCTGACTTTC
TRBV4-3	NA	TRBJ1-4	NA	CASNPSWRVDEKLFF	TGCGCCAGCAACCCTAGTTGGCGCGTCGATGAAAAACTGTTTTTT
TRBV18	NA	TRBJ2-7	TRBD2	CASSPASGGRRYEQYF	TGTGCCAGCTCACCAGCTAGCGGGGGGAGAAGGTACGAGCAGTACTTC
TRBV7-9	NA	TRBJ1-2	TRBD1	CASSFGTDSYGYTF	TGTGCCAGCAGCTTCGGGACAGATAGCTATGGCTACACCTTC
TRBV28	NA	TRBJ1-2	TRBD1	CASSARDRGRNYGYTF	TGTGCCAGCAGTGCCCGCGACAGGGGTCGAAACTATGGCTACACCTTC
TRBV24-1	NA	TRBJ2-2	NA	CATSDSQGYTGELFF	TGTGCCACCAGTGATTCCCAGGGGTACACCGGGGAGCTGTTTTTT
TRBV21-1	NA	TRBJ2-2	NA	CASSKDFQGANTGELFF	TGTGCCAGCAGCAAAGATTTCCAGGGGGCGAACACCGGGGAGCTGTTTTTT
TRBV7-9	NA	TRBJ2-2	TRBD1	CASSLGQGPGELFF	TGTGCCAGCAGCCTGGGACAGGGGCCCGGGGAGCTGTTTTTT
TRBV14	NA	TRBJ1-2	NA	CASSQNWALFWGYTF	TGTGCCAGCAGCCAAAACTGGGCCTTATTCTGGGGCTACACCTTC
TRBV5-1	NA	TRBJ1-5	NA	CASSLGGAQPQHF	TGCGCCAGCAGCTTGGGTGGGGCTCAGCCCCAGCATTTT
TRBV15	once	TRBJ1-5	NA	CATSRDTGETGQPQHF	TGTGCCACCAGCAGAGATACGGGGGAAACGGGTCAGCCCCAGCATTTT
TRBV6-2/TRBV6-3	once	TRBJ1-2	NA	CASSYLPSIGGYTF	TGTGCCAGCAGTTACCTTCCCTCAATCGGTGGCTACACCTTC
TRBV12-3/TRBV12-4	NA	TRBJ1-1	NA	CASRTQLNTEAFF	TGTGCCAGCAGGACACAGCTGAACACTGAAGCTTTCTTT
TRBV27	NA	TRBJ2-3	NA	CASSSLGDTQYF	TGTGCCAGCAGCTCCCTTGGCGATACGCAGTATTTT
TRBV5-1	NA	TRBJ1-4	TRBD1	CASSLGTGGEKLFF	TGCGCCAGCAGCCTCGGGACAGGGGGGGAAAAACTGTTTTTT
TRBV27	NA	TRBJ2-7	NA	CASSLLGQGYEQYF	TGTGCCAGCAGTTTATTAGGCCAGGGCTACGAGCAGTACTTC
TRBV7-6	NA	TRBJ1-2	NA	CASSHDRNYGYTF	TGTGCCAGCAGCCACGACAGGAACTATGGCTACACCTTC
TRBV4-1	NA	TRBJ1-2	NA	CASSQDRAGDGYTF	TGCGCCAGCAGCCAAGATCGGGCAGGGGATGGCTACACCTTC
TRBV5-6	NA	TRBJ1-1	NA	CASSFGGAEAFF	TGTGCCAGCAGCTTTGGCGGAGCTGAAGCTTTCTTT
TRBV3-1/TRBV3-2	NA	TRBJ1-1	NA	CASSQQGLEAFF	TGTGCCAGCAGCCAACAGGGCTTGGAAGCTTTCTTT
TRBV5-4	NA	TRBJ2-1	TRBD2	CASSLGRGAYNEQFF	TGTGCCAGCAGCTTGGGGCGGGGGGCATACAATGAGCAGTTCTTC
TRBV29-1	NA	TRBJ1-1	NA	CSVTFPGRGTEAFF	TGCAGCGTTACGTTTCCGGGGAGGGGGACTGAAGCTTTCTTT
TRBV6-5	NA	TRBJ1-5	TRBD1	CATNRDRNQPQHF	TGTGCCACAAACAGGGACAGGAATCAGCCCCAGCATTTT
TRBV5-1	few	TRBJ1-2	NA	CASSSGGGANYGYTF	TGCGCCAGCAGCTCTGGGGGGGGCGCAAACTATGGCTACACCTTC
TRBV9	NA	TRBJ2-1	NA	CASSVPLLWAQMADNEQFF	TGTGCCAGCAGCGTACCCCTCCTCTGGGCTCAAATGGCCGACAATGAGCAGTTCTTC
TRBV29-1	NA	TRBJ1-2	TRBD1	CSVYGTVLNPNYGYTF	TGCAGCGTGTACGGGACAGTCCTGAACCCTAACTATGGCTACACCTTC
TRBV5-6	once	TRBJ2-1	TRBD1	CASSVGTGVIYNEQFF	TGTGCCAGCAGTGTCGGGACAGGGGTGATTTACAATGAGCAGTTCTTC
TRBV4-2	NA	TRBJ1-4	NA	CASSPGENEKLFF	TGTGCCAGCAGCCCCGGGGAAAATGAAAAACTGTTTTTT